Listed below are T cell receptor beta chains from one sample, sequenced in a study of cytomegalovirus exposure and HLA in healthy donors. Some clones are missing from TCRdb's copy, which holds only in-frame ones; the method was immunoSEQ multiplex PCR. The table lists some 85,000 clones, around 76% of them singletons, with 5.5% to 6% in the top ten. Sequencing was performed on PBMCs. Receptors originate from a man aged 18 to 30 in good health and CMV-seropositive. Each CDR3 is given with its conserved first and last residue. Each record gives: CDR3 length, J gene, V gene, clone size, D gene, CDR3 DNA, CDR3 protein. The D gene is left open where the match is weak. Some rows mark clone size as missing; the rest say once, few, many or name a class of expanded clone.

14 TRBJ1-5 TRBV28 - - TGTGCCAGCAGTTTATGGGCAGGGGATCAGCCCCAGCATTTT CASSLWAGDQPQHF
14 TRBJ1-2 TRBV28 - - TGTGCCAGCAGTTTAGGGGCCAAGGCCTATGGCTACACCTTC CASSLGAKAYGYTF
16 TRBJ2-5 TRBV7-7 - TRBD2 TGTGCTAGCAGCCCGGGACTAGCGGGAACGCAAGAGACCCAGTACTTC CASSPGLAGTQETQYF
14 TRBJ2-2 TRBV6-5 - - TGTGCCAGCAGCCCCGGACTATTCACCGGGGAGCTGTTTTTT CASSPGLFTGELFF
15 TRBJ2-3 TRBV7-8 - - TGTGCCAGCAGCTTACTAGCTCAGAGCACAGATACGCAGTATTTT CASSLLAQSTDTQYF
12 TRBJ1-5 TRBV28 - - TGTGCCAGCAGTTTAGTGAGGCAGCCCCAGCATTTT CASSLVRQPQHF
14 TRBJ1-5 TRBV18 - - TGTGCCAGCTCACCACCGGGGGGGAATCAGCCCCAGCATTTT CASSPPGGNQPQHF
16 TRBJ1-4 TRBV29-1 - - TGCAGCGTTGGCGCCGGGGGTTTTGCAACTAATGAAAAACTGTTTTTT CSVGAGGFATNEKLFF
10 TRBJ2-3 TRBV7-8 - - TGTGCCACCCTACCCGATACGCAGTATTTT CATLPDTQYF
14 TRBJ1-4 TRBV4-1 once TRBD1 TGCGCCAGCAGCCTGACAGGGACTAATGAAAAACTGTTTTTT CASSLTGTNEKLFF
15 TRBJ2-7 TRBV5-4 few - TGTGCCAGCAGCTTACCGGGACATAGGACCTACGAGCAGTACTTC CASSLPGHRTYEQYF
14 TRBJ2-1 TRBV5-4 - - TGTGCCAGCAGCTTGGACCTAGCGAGTAATGAGCAGTTCTTC CASSLDLASNEQFF
15 TRBJ2-1 TRBV7-8 - TRBD2 TGTGCCAGCAGCTCGGGACTAGCGGGATCCAATGAGCAGTTCTTC CASSSGLAGSNEQFF
16 TRBJ2-7 TRBV30 - TRBD1 TGTGCCTGGAGTGCCTCCCCTGGGACAGACTTTTACGAGCAGTACTTC CAWSASPGTDFYEQYF
13 TRBJ1-2 TRBV9 - - TGTGCCAGCAGCGGGCTGCCGGGGTATGGCTACACCTTC CASSGLPGYGYTF
11 TRBJ2-1 TRBV6-5 - - TGTGCCAGCAGTTATGGCCCTGAGCAGTTCTTC CASSYGPEQFF
13 TRBJ2-5 TRBV7-7 - - TGTGCTAGCAGCTCAGGATCCGCGGAGACCCAGTACTTC CASSSGSAETQYF
13 TRBJ1-1 TRBV6-5 - - TGTGCCAGCAGACGACACGCGAACACTGAAGCTTTCTTT CASRRHANTEAFF
15 TRBJ2-2 TRBV5-4 once - TGTGCCAGCAGCTTGGAGGGAGGTTTTACCGGGGAGCTGTTTTTT CASSLEGGFTGELFF
15 TRBJ2-7 TRBV28 - TRBD1 TGTGCCAGCAGTTACCGGGACAGGGGTTTCAACGAGCAGTACTTC CASSYRDRGFNEQYF
14 TRBJ2-7 TRBV28 - TRBD1 TGTGCCAGCAGTACGGGACAGATAGTCTACGAGCAGTACTTC CASSTGQIVYEQYF
14 TRBJ1-2 TRBV12-5 - - TGTGCTAGTGGCCTAGGGGGGGCCGGCTATGGCTACACCTTC CASGLGGAGYGYTF
16 TRBJ2-3 TRBV2 - TRBD2 TGTGCCAGCAGTGAATTTGGGACTAGCCTTTCAGATACGCAGTATTTT CASSEFGTSLSDTQYF
14 TRBJ2-3 TRBV13 - TRBD2 TGTGCCAGCAGCTTGAGCGGGACTGCAGATACGCAGTATTTT CASSLSGTADTQYF
15 TRBJ2-3 TRBV11-3 - TRBD2 TGTGCCAGCAGCTTAGGGACGGGGGGAACAAATACGCAGTATTTT CASSLGTGGTNTQYF
17 TRBJ2-1 TRBV5-1 - TRBD2 TGCGCCAGCAGCTTCTTTGGACTAGCGGGACTCTACAATGAGCAGTTCTTC CASSFFGLAGLYNEQFF
17 TRBJ2-7 TRBV7-9 - TRBD2 TGTGCCAGCAGCCACCCGGGACTAGCGGGAACGGCCCACGAGCAGTACTTC CASSHPGLAGTAHEQYF
12 TRBJ1-1 TRBV19 once TRBD1 TGTGCCAGTGGAACAGGGGACACTGAAGCTTTCTTT CASGTGDTEAFF
15 TRBJ2-1 TRBV5-1 - - TGCGCCAGCAGGCCCGGGACTGGGACGAGGGATGAGCAGTTCTTC CASRPGTGTRDEQFF
14 TRBJ2-7 TRBV6-1 - TRBD1 TGTGCCAGCTCCCTTGTGGACAGGTCCTACGAGCAGTACTTC CASSLVDRSYEQYF
14 TRBJ2-1 TRBV6-5 few - TGTGCCAGCAGTAAGGACTATCCCTTCGGGGAGCAGTTCTTC CASSKDYPFGEQFF
13 TRBJ2-3 TRBV9 - - TGTGCCAGCAGCGTAGTTCTCACAGATACGCAGTATTTT CASSVVLTDTQYF
14 TRBJ2-2 TRBV6-5 - - TGTGCCAGCAGTTCCACGGGGGGCCCCGGGGAGCTGTTTTTT CASSSTGGPGELFF
15 TRBJ2-1 TRBV11-3 - TRBD2 TGTGCCAGCAGCTTAGGGCTAGCGGGAGACACTGAGCAGTTCTTC CASSLGLAGDTEQFF
15 TRBJ2-5 TRBV9 - TRBD2 TGTGCCAGCAGCGGACTAGCGGGAGGGGGAGAGACCCAGTACTTC CASSGLAGGGETQYF
14 TRBJ1-2 TRBV27 once - TGTGCCAGCAGTTTATTGCAGGGCCTGGGCGGCTACACCTTC CASSLLQGLGGYTF
13 TRBJ2-3 TRBV27 once TRBD2 TGTGCCAGCAGTCGGCGGGGGGGAGATACGCAGTATTTT CASSRRGGDTQYF
18 TRBJ1-5 TRBV4-1 - - TGCGCCAGCAGCCATACCCCCAGGATAACAATAGGTGATCAGCCCCAGCATTTT CASSHTPRITIGDQPQHF
13 TRBJ2-7 TRBV11-3 - TRBD1 TGTGCCAGCAGTCCGGGGACAGGGCCCGAGCAGTACTTC CASSPGTGPEQYF
18 TRBJ2-1 TRBV5-4 - TRBD2 TGTGCCAGCAGCTCGGGACTAGCGGGAGTAGGTTTCTACAATGAGCAGTTCTTC CASSSGLAGVGFYNEQFF
15 TRBJ2-6 TRBV7-3 - - TGTGCCAGCAGCTCCATAGCGAATGGGGCCAACGTCCTGACTTTC CASSSIANGANVLTF
15 TRBJ1-2 TRBV4-1 few TRBD1 TGCGCCAGCAGCCAAAGGACAGGCTCCAACTATGGCTACACCTTC CASSQRTGSNYGYTF
15 TRBJ1-1 TRBV29-1 - TRBD1 TGCAGCGCCAGGACAGGCTGGGGCATGAACACTGAAGCTTTCTTT CSARTGWGMNTEAFF
12 TRBJ2-7 TRBV11-3 once TRBD2 TGTGCCAGCAGCGACGGGACTAACGAGCAGTACTTC CASSDGTNEQYF
13 TRBJ1-1 TRBV28 - - TGTGCCAGCTCCACGCGGAACGGCGTTACGGCTTTCTTT CASSTRNGVTAFF
15 TRBJ1-2 TRBV6-5 - TRBD1 TGTGCCAGCACCCCGAACGGAGGGGGCGTCGGTGGCTACACCTTC CASTPNGGGVGGYTF
15 TRBJ1-1 TRBV9 once - TGTGCCAGCAGCGTAAACGGAATCCGGGACACTGAAGCTTTCTTT CASSVNGIRDTEAFF
16 TRBJ2-5 TRBV7-2 - TRBD2 TGTGCCAGCAGCTTAATTTCGAGCGGGAGTCGAGAGACCCAGTACTTC CASSLISSGSRETQYF
14 TRBJ2-3 TRBV10-3 - - TGTGCCATCAGATTGGGGGGAAGCACAGATACGCAGTATTTT CAIRLGGSTDTQYF
14 TRBJ2-7 TRBV2 - TRBD1 TGTGCCAGCGGGGAAGACAGGGGTTCCTACGAGCAGTACTTC CASGEDRGSYEQYF
13 TRBJ1-1 TRBV15 - - TGTGCCACCAGCAGCTTTCGGAACACTGAAGCTTTCTTT CATSSFRNTEAFF
14 TRBJ1-2 TRBV4-1 once - TGCGCCAGCAGCTCACAGGAGAGGGGGTATGGCTACACCTTC CASSSQERGYGYTF
15 TRBJ2-7 TRBV15 - - TGTGCCACCAGCAGAGCGGCTCGACTTCCCTCCGAGCAGTACTTC CATSRAARLPSEQYF
15 TRBJ2-7 TRBV2 - TRBD1 TGTGCCAGCAGTGTGGGACAGGGGGCCGTCAACGAGCAGTACTTC CASSVGQGAVNEQYF
18 TRBJ2-7 TRBV5-1 - - TGCGCCAGCAGCTTATATCAGAGTAAGGCGGCCCTCGGCTACGAGCAGTACTTC CASSLYQSKAALGYEQYF
15 TRBJ2-1 TRBV29-1 few TRBD2 TGCAGCGTTGGCAGACTAGCCGGCTCCTACAATGAGCAGTTCTTC CSVGRLAGSYNEQFF